These T cell receptor beta chains were read from a single sample in a study of response to subunit inactivated influenza vaccine. Each CDR3 protein is one row after TCRdb ran MiXCR on the RT-PCR reads. In the table there are over 400,000 distinct CDR3 sequences, over 10% of which are singletons. This specimen was PBMCs from blood, taken about 6 weeks after vaccination. Receptor source: a man aged 45-65 years who received an inactivated influenza vaccine. The CDR3 runs from the conserved cysteine through the conserved F or W. D genes are given only for firm matches. Expanded clones get a size class; other rows say once, few or many, or leave the size out.

clone_size: few
j_call: TRBJ2-7
v_call: TRBV5-1
d_call: TRBD1
cdr3_nt: TGCGCCAGCAGCTTACGACAGGGGCACGAGCAGTACTTC
cdr3_aa: CASSLRQGHEQYF

clone_size: .
j_call: TRBJ2-7
v_call: TRBV6-2/TRBV6-3
d_call: .
cdr3_nt: TGTGCCAGCAGACGCCGGGACATGGGTCGGAACGAGCAGTACTTC
cdr3_aa: CASRRRDMGRNEQYF

clone_size: few
j_call: TRBJ2-7
v_call: TRBV27
d_call: TRBD1
cdr3_nt: TGTGCCAGCAGCAGGGACAGGGACGGCGAGCAGTACTTC
cdr3_aa: CASSRDRDGEQYF

clone_size: many
j_call: TRBJ2-1
v_call: TRBV29-1
d_call: TRBD1
cdr3_nt: TGCAGCCTAGGGACAGGGGGTTACTACAATGAGCAGTTCTTC
cdr3_aa: CSLGTGGYYNEQFF

clone_size: many
j_call: TRBJ2-7
v_call: TRBV5-1
d_call: TRBD2
cdr3_nt: TGCGCCAGCAGCTTGGTTGAGGGAGGGCCACGCGAGCAGTACTTC
cdr3_aa: CASSLVEGGPREQYF

clone_size: .
j_call: TRBJ2-7
v_call: TRBV29-1
d_call: TRBD2
cdr3_nt: TGCAGCGCAGGACTAGCGGGAGGGTTAGGCGAGCAGTACTTC
cdr3_aa: CSAGLAGGLGEQYF

clone_size: .
j_call: TRBJ2-2
v_call: TRBV9
d_call: .
cdr3_nt: TGTGCCAGCAGCTCCCGTAGTAGGGGGGGGCTTAGTACCGGGGAGCTGTTTTTT
cdr3_aa: CASSSRSRGGLSTGELFF

clone_size: .
j_call: TRBJ2-1
v_call: TRBV27
d_call: .
cdr3_nt: TGTGCCAGCAGTTTTATTGGTGGTCCTGAGCAGTTCTTC
cdr3_aa: CASSFIGGPEQFF

clone_size: few
j_call: TRBJ2-7
v_call: TRBV7-9
d_call: .
cdr3_nt: TGTGCCAGCAGCTCAGGGTCCCCCCCCTACGAGCAGTACTTC
cdr3_aa: CASSSGSPPYEQYF

clone_size: .
j_call: TRBJ1-5
v_call: TRBV12-3/TRBV12-4
d_call: .
cdr3_nt: TGTGCCAGCAGCCGCTACAATCAGCCCCAGCATTTT
cdr3_aa: CASSRYNQPQHF

clone_size: few
j_call: TRBJ2-7
v_call: TRBV6-5
d_call: TRBD2
cdr3_nt: TGTGCCAGCAGTTACTCGAGTTTGGGACTAGCGGGAGAAAGCTACGAGCAGTACTTC
cdr3_aa: CASSYSSLGLAGESYEQYF

clone_size: .
j_call: TRBJ2-3
v_call: TRBV5-1
d_call: .
cdr3_nt: TGCGCCAGCAGCTTGGTGTTGTCAGATACGCAGTATTTT
cdr3_aa: CASSLVLSDTQYF

clone_size: many
j_call: TRBJ2-1
v_call: TRBV28
d_call: .
cdr3_nt: TGTGCCAGCAGTAGTGAGGGGGAGATTTCCTACAATGAGCAGTTCTTC
cdr3_aa: CASSSEGEISYNEQFF

clone_size: few
j_call: TRBJ1-2
v_call: TRBV7-2
d_call: .
cdr3_nt: TGTGCCAGCAGCTTAAACACAGGGCAAAACTATGGCTACACCTTC
cdr3_aa: CASSLNTGQNYGYTF

clone_size: .
j_call: TRBJ2-3
v_call: TRBV7-9
d_call: .
cdr3_nt: TGTGCCAGCAGCATAGGACTTTTTACGCAGTATTTT
cdr3_aa: CASSIGLFTQYF

clone_size: few
j_call: TRBJ2-3
v_call: TRBV2
d_call: TRBD2
cdr3_nt: TGTGCCAGCAGTGAACTACTAGCGGGAGTGATTTTGGAAGGCACAGATACGCAGTATTTT
cdr3_aa: CASSELLAGVILEGTDTQYF

clone_size: .
j_call: TRBJ2-7
v_call: TRBV10-3
d_call: TRBD2
cdr3_nt: TGTGCCATCAGTCCCGGGACTAGCGGGAGCTACGAGCAGTACTTC
cdr3_aa: CAISPGTSGSYEQYF

clone_size: few
j_call: TRBJ2-2
v_call: TRBV29-1
d_call: .
cdr3_nt: TGCAGCGTTAGAACGAACACCGGGGAGCTGTTTTTT
cdr3_aa: CSVRTNTGELFF

clone_size: .
j_call: TRBJ2-7
v_call: TRBV12-3/TRBV12-4
d_call: TRBD2
cdr3_nt: TGTGCCAGCAGTTTAGAGGCTAGCGGGGGTTACTACGAGCAGTACTTC
cdr3_aa: CASSLEASGGYYEQYF

clone_size: few
j_call: TRBJ1-2
v_call: TRBV28
d_call: .
cdr3_nt: TGTGCCAGCAGTGAGGGACGTGGCTACACCTTC
cdr3_aa: CASSEGRGYTF

clone_size: .
j_call: TRBJ1-2
v_call: TRBV12-3/TRBV12-4
d_call: .
cdr3_nt: TGTGCCAGCACTTATTCAGGGCCGTACGGCTACACCTTC
cdr3_aa: CASTYSGPYGYTF

clone_size: few
j_call: TRBJ2-3
v_call: TRBV9
d_call: TRBD1
cdr3_nt: TGTGCCAGCAGCCGCATGGGACAGTCTAGCACAGATACGCAGTATTTT
cdr3_aa: CASSRMGQSSTDTQYF

clone_size: .
j_call: TRBJ2-1
v_call: TRBV20-1
d_call: .
cdr3_nt: TGCAGTGCTAGATGGACAGCGAGCTCCTACAATGAGCAGTTCTTC
cdr3_aa: CSARWTASSYNEQFF

clone_size: few
j_call: TRBJ2-7
v_call: TRBV25-1
d_call: .
cdr3_nt: TGTGCCAGCAGGGGTAGGGGGACCTACGAGCAGTACTTC
cdr3_aa: CASRGRGTYEQYF

clone_size: .
j_call: TRBJ2-5
v_call: TRBV5-1
d_call: .
cdr3_nt: TGCGCCAGCAGCTTGGGAAGGGTAGAAGAGACCCAGTACTTC
cdr3_aa: CASSLGRVEETQYF

clone_size: few
j_call: TRBJ2-7
v_call: TRBV5-1
d_call: TRBD2
cdr3_nt: TGCGCCAGCAGCAGGAGGCTAGCGGAGACCTACGAGCAGTACTTC
cdr3_aa: CASSRRLAETYEQYF

clone_size: .
j_call: TRBJ2-7
v_call: TRBV7-2
d_call: .
cdr3_nt: TGTGCCAGCAGCTTAGCGGCCCAAAGTGCGCAGCAGTACTTC
cdr3_aa: CASSLAAQSAQQYF

clone_size: .
j_call: TRBJ2-7
v_call: TRBV7-2
d_call: .
cdr3_nt: TGTGCCAGCAGCTTATTCGGAGAACCATACGAGCAGTACTTC
cdr3_aa: CASSLFGEPYEQYF

clone_size: few
j_call: TRBJ2-7
v_call: TRBV4-2
d_call: TRBD1
cdr3_nt: TGTGCCAGCAGCCAAGAATGGCCCCGGGACAGCTCCTACGAGCAGTACTTC
cdr3_aa: CASSQEWPRDSSYEQYF

clone_size: .
j_call: TRBJ2-1
v_call: TRBV10-3
d_call: .
cdr3_nt: TGTGCCATCAGGAACGGTACGTCCTTCAATGAGCAGTTCTTC
cdr3_aa: CAIRNGTSFNEQFF

clone_size: few
j_call: TRBJ1-4
v_call: TRBV11-2
d_call: TRBD1
cdr3_nt: TGTGCCAGCAGCTTAGGTCGACAGGGGGTGGAAAAACTGTTTTTT
cdr3_aa: CASSLGRQGVEKLFF

clone_size: .
j_call: TRBJ2-2
v_call: TRBV15
d_call: TRBD1
cdr3_nt: TGTGCCACCAATACGGGACAGGGGGTACCCGGGGAGCTGTTTTTT
cdr3_aa: CATNTGQGVPGELFF

clone_size: .
j_call: TRBJ2-4
v_call: TRBV2
d_call: .
cdr3_nt: TGTGCCAGCAGCCCGACCAAGATAGCCAAAAACATTCAGTACTTC
cdr3_aa: CASSPTKIAKNIQYF

clone_size: .
j_call: TRBJ2-7
v_call: TRBV3-1
d_call: TRBD2
cdr3_nt: TGTGCCAGCAGCCAAGATCTGGGACTAGTTTTAGACGAGCAGTACTTC
cdr3_aa: CASSQDLGLVLDEQYF

clone_size: .
j_call: TRBJ2-7
v_call: TRBV27
d_call: TRBD1
cdr3_nt: TGTGCCAGCAGGGAGACAGGGGCCCTAATTAAGCAGTACTTC
cdr3_aa: CASRETGALIKQYF

clone_size: many
j_call: TRBJ1-5
v_call: TRBV9
d_call: TRBD1
cdr3_nt: TGTGCCAGCAGCCCAGGGGGGGGCCCTCAGCCCCAGCATTTT
cdr3_aa: CASSPGGGPQPQHF

clone_size: few
j_call: TRBJ2-5
v_call: TRBV10-3
d_call: TRBD1
cdr3_nt: TGTGCCATCAGTGATTACAGGGGAGAGACCCAGTACTTC
cdr3_aa: CAISDYRGETQYF

clone_size: few
j_call: TRBJ2-1
v_call: TRBV3-1
d_call: TRBD2
cdr3_nt: TGTGCCAGCAGCCAATCGTCCGGGACTAGCGGGTGGAGCATCTACAATGAGCAGTTCTTC
cdr3_aa: CASSQSSGTSGWSIYNEQFF

clone_size: few
j_call: TRBJ1-1
v_call: TRBV12-3/TRBV12-4
d_call: TRBD1
cdr3_nt: TGTGCCAGCACTCCGGACAGGAACATGAACACTGAAGCTTTCTTT
cdr3_aa: CASTPDRNMNTEAFF

clone_size: .
j_call: TRBJ2-1
v_call: TRBV7-9
d_call: TRBD1
cdr3_nt: TGTGCCAGCAGCCTACCCTCCGGACAGGGGCAAAATGAGCAGTTCTTC
cdr3_aa: CASSLPSGQGQNEQFF

clone_size: few
j_call: TRBJ2-2
v_call: TRBV9
d_call: .
cdr3_nt: TGTGCCAGCAGCGTAGAAGCATGGCACACCGGGGAGCTGTTTTTT
cdr3_aa: CASSVEAWHTGELFF

clone_size: few
j_call: TRBJ2-7
v_call: TRBV5-1
d_call: TRBD1
cdr3_nt: TGCGCCAGCAGCTTGCCAGGGGGCCAGTACGAGCAGTACTTC
cdr3_aa: CASSLPGGQYEQYF

clone_size: many
j_call: TRBJ2-2
v_call: TRBV14
d_call: .
cdr3_nt: TGTGCCAGCAGCCAAGAGAAGGCCGGGGAGCTGTTTTTT
cdr3_aa: CASSQEKAGELFF

clone_size: many
j_call: TRBJ1-3
v_call: TRBV12-3/TRBV12-4
d_call: .
cdr3_nt: TGTGCCAGCAGTTTAGAATGGCGCTCTGGAAACACCATATATTTT
cdr3_aa: CASSLEWRSGNTIYF

clone_size: many
j_call: TRBJ2-7
v_call: TRBV20-1
d_call: TRBD1
cdr3_nt: TGCAGTGCTAGAGCCGGGACAGGGCTATACGAGCAGTACTTC
cdr3_aa: CSARAGTGLYEQYF

clone_size: .
j_call: TRBJ1-1
v_call: TRBV7-2
d_call: .
cdr3_nt: TGTGCCAGCAGCCCCTGGGGGAGGACTGAAGCTTTCTTT
cdr3_aa: CASSPWGRTEAFF

clone_size: .
j_call: TRBJ2-7
v_call: TRBV14
d_call: TRBD1
cdr3_nt: TGTGCCAGCAGCCAGCTTGGACAGGGCTTGGGGGAGCAGTACTTC
cdr3_aa: CASSQLGQGLGEQYF

clone_size: .
j_call: TRBJ2-5
v_call: TRBV30
d_call: TRBD1
cdr3_nt: TGTGCCTGGGGGGGGACAGGGGGCCAAGAGACCCAGTACTTC
cdr3_aa: CAWGGTGGQETQYF

clone_size: many
j_call: TRBJ2-1
v_call: TRBV12-3/TRBV12-4
d_call: TRBD2
cdr3_nt: TGTGCCAGCAGTCTTCCTCGTGGGGGGGCCTACAATGAGCAGTTCTTC
cdr3_aa: CASSLPRGGAYNEQFF

clone_size: .
j_call: TRBJ2-4
v_call: TRBV12-3/TRBV12-4
d_call: TRBD2
cdr3_nt: TGTGCCAGCAGTCCGACTAGCGGGGCGAACATTCAGTACTTC
cdr3_aa: CASSPTSGANIQYF

clone_size: .
j_call: TRBJ1-2
v_call: TRBV12-3/TRBV12-4
d_call: .
cdr3_nt: TGTGCCAGCAGGGCGGACAGAATCTATGGCTACACCTTC
cdr3_aa: CASRADRIYGYTF

clone_size: few
j_call: TRBJ1-1
v_call: TRBV2
d_call: .
cdr3_nt: TGTGCCAGCAGTGAAAGCGGTCGGAATGAAGCTTTCTTT
cdr3_aa: CASSESGRNEAFF

clone_size: few
j_call: TRBJ1-6
v_call: TRBV6-5
d_call: .
cdr3_nt: TGTGCCAGCAGTTACGTCCAGACGGGACCCTCACCCCTCCACTTT
cdr3_aa: CASSYVQTGPSPLHF